The 20 T cell receptor beta chains below come from one sample, sequenced in a study of post-analysis software for immune sequencing data. Study results and limitations: Elevated frequency relative to controls characterized four or five TRBV segments in patients, TRBV5-6, TRBV5-1 and TRBV20-1 among them.

Which antigens these TCRs recognize remains unknown. Tagging with unique molecular identifiers was a feature of the TCR beta cDNA libraries. TCRdb ran MiXCR on the PCR reads and lists one entry per CDR3 protein. The table includes a few hundred thousand distinct CDR3 sequences, over 30% detected once. The specimen was blood. These receptors were taken from a girl aged 2-10 years with multiple sclerosis.

This clonotype has at least ten counts. The chain employs TRBV7-9 and TRBJ2-3; 13 bases fit TRBD2. Germline V gene lookup returns CDR1 SEHNR and CDR2 FQNEAQ (reference sequence). The CDR3 is made up of 17 amino acids. V lost 5 bases to trimming and J lost 4 bases; unmatched junction nucleotides: 9. CDR3 in DNA: TGTGCCAGCAGCCCTAAACGACTAGCGGGGGGATCAGATACGCAGTATTTT. Protein product: CASSPKRLAGGSDTQYF. Drawing the rest from reference TRBV7-9 and TRBJ2-3, the complete variable domain is DTGVSQNPRHKITKRGQNVTFRCDPISEHNRLYWYRQTLGQGPEFLTYFQNEAQLEKSRLLSDRFSAERPKGSFSTLEIQRTEQGDSAMYLCASSPKRLAGGSDTQYFGPGTRLTVL.

This chain links TRBV20-1 with TRBJ1-2, with D uncertain. Trimming left V 4 bases short and J 4 bases short, with 10 bases between. The germline CDR1 and CDR2 sequences are DFQATT and SNEGSKA (reference sequence). The CDR3 spans 12 residues. CDR3 bases: TGCAGTGCTAAGCAGCTCGGCTATGGCTACACCTTC. Translated, it gives CSAKQLGYGYTF.

V is TRBV20-1 and J is TRBJ2-1, with D tentatively TRBD1 or TRBD2 (5 bases each). The ends were cut back, 6 bases at V and 8 bases at J, with 20 bases in the middle. The CDR3 covers 14 residues. Germline lookup yields CDR1 DFQATT and CDR2 SNEGSKA (reference sequence). CDR3 in DNA: TGCAGTGCCTCCGGGACGCCCCCAAGGCATGAGCAGTTCTTC. Translated, it gives CSASGTPPRHEQFF.

The chain carries TRBV15 and TRBJ2-1; possibly TRBD1 or TRBD2 for D (6 bases each). V was shortened by 1 base and J by 9 bases, with 16 bases between the two germline ends. This CDR3 is 15 amino acids long. Germline values: CDR1 LNHNV, CDR2 YYDKDF (reference sequence). The CDR3 sequence: CATSRGGDRGLEQFF. CDR3 nucleotide sequence: TGTGCCACCAGCAGAGGAGGGGACCGGGGGCTTGAGCAGTTCTTC. Full variable domain (rest looked up from reference TRBV15 and TRBJ2-1): DAMVIQNPRYQVTQFGKPVTLSCSQTLNHNVMYWYQQKSSQAPKLLFHYYDKDFNNEADTPDNFQSRRPNTSFCFLDIRSPGLGDTAMYLCATSRGGDRGLEQFFGPGTRLTVL.

A single count supports this clonotype. This chain joins TRBV12-3 or TRBV12-4 and TRBJ1-1; no firm D call. With 6 bases removed from V and 2 bases from J, the gap between germline ends came to 16 bases. The CDR3 spans 15 residues. The CDR3 bases are TGTGCCAGCAGCCACACGCCCCCACTAAACACTGAAGCTTTCTTT. It translates to CASSHTPPLNTEAFF.

The chain links TRBV12-3 or TRBV12-4 to TRBJ1-4; D not certain. Deletions cut 2 bases from V and 14 bases from J, with 15 bases between. The CDR3 extends over 13 amino acids. CDR3 nucleotides: TGTGCCAGCAGTTTATACCCCAGCGAGGCGCTGTTTTTT. Translating gives CASSLYPSEALFF.

The V and J genes are TRBV10-3 and TRBJ2-1; TRBD2 matches at 9 bases. Trimming cost V 2 bases and J 3 bases; bases outside gene matches: 8. From germline, CDR1 is ENHRY and CDR2 SYGVKD. The CDR3 extends over 17 amino acids. The CDR3 DNA is TGTGCCATCAGTGAGGGTAGCGGGAGTATGGGCTACAATGAGCAGTTCTTC. Translating gives CAISEGSGSMGYNEQFF.

A few counts support this clonotype. The CDR3 sequence: CASSLVFGTGGSYNEQFF. Here the CDR3 DNA reads TGTGCCAGCAGCTTAGTTTTCGGGACAGGGGGCTCCTACAATGAGCAGTTCTTC. The J gene is TRBJ2-1, the V gene TRBV11-2, with 11 bases lining up with TRBD1. This CDR3 is 18 amino acids long. The ends lost 1 base at V and 0 bases at J; junction bases unmatched: 5. CDR1 SGHAT and CDR2 FQNNGV come from the germline V gene.

This clonotype was observed a handful of times. The chain combines TRBV20-1 with TRBJ1-2; tentative D call: TRBD1 (5 bases). Looked up from germline, CDR1 is DFQATT and CDR2 is SNEGSKA (reference sequence). V gave up 4 bases and J gave up 7 bases, with 13 bases separating them. This CDR3 is built from 12 residues. The CDR3 sequence: CSAKGLNPGYTF. The CDR3 DNA follows: TGCAGTGCTAAGGGACTTAACCCTGGCTACACCTTC.

This clonotype was counted only a few times. This rearrangement joins TRBV20-1 to TRBJ2-3; D is perhaps TRBD1 or TRBD2 (5 bases each). The V end was cut by 4 bases, the J end by 11 bases, with 16 bases between. The CDR3 length is 12 residues. Germline lookup yields CDR1 DFQATT and CDR2 SNEGSKA (reference sequence). CDR3 sequence (DNA): TGCAGTGCTAAGACCCCGGGACGGAAGCAGTATTTT. It yields the protein CSAKTPGRKQYF.

This chain connects TRBV28 to TRBJ2-7; possible D gene TRBD2, 5 bases. Between the trimmed V and J ends, which lost 6 bases and 0 bases, there was a span of 18 bases. Germline V gene lookup returns CDR1 MDHEN and CDR2 SYDVKM. The CDR3 has 16 residues. CDR3 in amino acids: CASSPTDSGFSYEQYF. The CDR3 DNA reads as TGTGCCAGCAGCCCAACGGATTCGGGATTCTCCTACGAGCAGTACTTC.

This clonotype has only a few counts. The chain couples TRBV20-1 to TRBJ2-3; D not certain. Trimming stripped 6 bases from V and 5 bases from J, with 15 bases between. Germline CDR1 reads DFQATT; CDR2 reads SNEGSKA (reference sequence). CDR3 length: 13 amino acids. DNA of the CDR3: TGCAGTGCGCCCCATCCTATCAAAGATACGCAGTATTTT. Protein sequence: CSAPHPIKDTQYF.

The CDR3 is CASSVSGGQETQYF. The CDR3 region has the DNA TGTGCCAGCAGCGTCAGCGGGGGTCAAGAGACCCAGTACTTC. The gene calls are TRBV9 and TRBJ2-5, with TRBD2 identical over 8 bases. CDR3 length: 14 residues. After removal of 2 bases from V and 2 bases from J, the junction contained 2 bases not matched to a gene. Germline CDR1 reads SGDLS; CDR2 reads YYNGEE.

This clonotype was observed a handful of times. The chain uses TRBV29-1 and TRBJ1-2; D ambiguous. V dropped 3 bases and J dropped 6 bases, with 11 bases sitting between them. This CDR3 spans 12 amino acids. The germline V gene encodes CDR1 SQVTM and CDR2 ANQGSEA. CDR3 residues: CSVDESVNGYTF. As DNA, the CDR3 is TGCAGCGTTGATGAGTCAGTCAATGGCTACACCTTC.

This sequence joins TRBV2 and TRBJ1-2; no reliable D call. The CDR3 has 12 residues. Trimming pared 6 bases from V and 2 bases from J, leaving 7 bases between. Per germline, CDR1 SNHLY and CDR2 FYNNEI. CDR3 bases: TGTGCCAGCAGCACGGAAAACTATGGCTACACCTTC. Encoded protein: CASSTENYGYTF.

J is TRBJ1-2 and V is TRBV7-9; D unresolved. V was cut by 4 bases and J by 2 bases, with 11 bases left in between. The CDR3 totals 14 residues. The V gene's germline CDR1 is SEHNR and CDR2 FQNEAQ (reference sequence). This CDR3 is CASSWKDSNYGYTF. The CDR3 DNA reads TGTGCCAGCAGCTGGAAGGACTCAAACTATGGCTACACCTTC. Based on the CDR3 plus reference TRBV7-9 and TRBJ1-2, the full variable domain is DTGVSQNPRHKITKRGQNVTFRCDPISEHNRLYWYRQTLGQGPEFLTYFQNEAQLEKSRLLSDRFSAERPKGSFSTLEIQRTEQGDSAMYLCASSWKDSNYGYTFGSGTRLTVV.

In regard to this clonotype: At one end the junction does not follow the germline gene, possibly because of a read error. The CDR3 DNA sequence: TGTGCCAGCAGTTTCCCGGACAGGAACGCTGAAGCTTTCTTT. This translates into CASSFPDRNAEAFF. V usage is TRBV28 and J usage is TRBJ1-1; TRBD1 matches at 7 bases. The CDR3 consists of 14 residues. Looked up from germline, CDR1 is MDHEN and CDR2 is SYDVKM. Full variable domain (missing parts from reference TRBV28 and TRBJ1-1): DVKVTQSSRYLVKRTGEKVFLECVQDMDHENMFWYRQDPGLGLRLIYFSYDVKMKEKGDIPEGYSVSREKKERFSLILESASTNQTSMYLCASSFPDRNAEAFFGQGTRLTVV.

The sample holds a few counts of this clonotype. The chain couples TRBV7-9 to TRBJ1-2; D is undetermined. Germline V gene sequence: CDR1 SEHNR, CDR2 FQNEAQ (reference sequence). V was trimmed by 8 bases and J by 3 bases, leaving 10 bases between them. This CDR3 is built from 12 residues. CDR3 in amino acids: CASGSGDYGYTF. CDR3 in DNA: TGTGCCAGCGGATCCGGGGACTATGGCTACACCTTC.

This clonotype was picked up many times. V usage is TRBV20-1 and J usage is TRBJ2-7; 7 bases agree with TRBD1. The germline V gene encodes CDR1 DFQATT and CDR2 SNEGSKA (reference sequence). V shed 3 bases, J shed 3 bases, and the junction held 14 bases outside the gene matches. The CDR3 contains 16 residues. CDR3 region: CSARRTGSISYYEQYF. The CDR3, as DNA: TGCAGTGCTAGGAGGACAGGTTCGATCTCCTACTACGAGCAGTACTTC.

This chain connects TRBV18 to TRBJ2-5; a weak D match, TRBD1 (7 bases). CDR1 and CDR2 (germline): KGHSH, LQKENI. The CDR3 is 20 amino acids. Trimming shortened V by 8 bases and J by 4 bases, and 35 bases separated the two germline ends. CDR3 coding DNA: TGTGCCAGCCTCAAGGTGCCTCTAGGCGGGACAGCGAGCAGTGGAGAGACCCAGTACTTC. Amino acids: CASLKVPLGGTASSGETQYF.